The present TCR beta chain was sequenced within a study of blood T cell repertoires in COVID-19. Study in general: Acute and convalescent COVID-19 specimens originated in the United States, Italy and Spain. T cells, B-cell-depleted T cells, or PBMCs supplied cDNA or gDNA.

There are a few counts of this clone. Authors' analysis steps: Nucleated cell number was recorded as an estimate derived from reference gene primer amplification. Clones were read by immunoSEQ multiplex PCR, and TCRdb kept only the in-frame ones, dropping some. That table gives V, J and clone size, and the DNA gave D and trimming. Of roughly 53,000 clones in the sample, 80% to 90% were seen once. CDR1 and CDR2 from the germline V gene are MNHEY and SVGAGI. The CDR3 loop spans 16 amino acids. Trimming took off 2 bases at V and 2 bases at J, with 10 bases between the two ends. The specimen sequenced was peripheral blood. This sequence joins TRBV6-5 and TRBJ1-6; D gene uncertain. This receptor was obtained from a man aged 80 or over with acute or convalescent COVID-19. The CDR3 DNA reads TGTGCCAGCAGTTACGGAGATACCCCCTATAATTCACCCCTCCACTTT. The encoded protein is CASSYGDTPYNSPLHF.